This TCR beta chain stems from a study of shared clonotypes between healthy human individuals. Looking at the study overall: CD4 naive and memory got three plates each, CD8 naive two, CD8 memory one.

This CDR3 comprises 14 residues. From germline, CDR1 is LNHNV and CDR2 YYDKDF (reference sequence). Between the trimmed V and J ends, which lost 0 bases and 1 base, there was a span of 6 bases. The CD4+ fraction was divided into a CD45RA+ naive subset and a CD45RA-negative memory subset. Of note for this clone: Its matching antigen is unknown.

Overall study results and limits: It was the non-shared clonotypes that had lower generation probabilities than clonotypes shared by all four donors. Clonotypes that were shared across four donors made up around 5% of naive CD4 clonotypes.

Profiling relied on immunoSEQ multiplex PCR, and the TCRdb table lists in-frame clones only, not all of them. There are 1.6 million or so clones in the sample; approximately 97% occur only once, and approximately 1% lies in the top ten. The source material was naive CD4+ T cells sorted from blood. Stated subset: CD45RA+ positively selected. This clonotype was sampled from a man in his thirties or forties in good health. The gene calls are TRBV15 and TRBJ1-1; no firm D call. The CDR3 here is CATSRDLRNTEAFF. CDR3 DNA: TGTGCCACCAGCAGAGATCTCAGGAACACTGAAGCTTTCTTT.